These 10 T cell receptor beta chains were all obtained from the same sample, sequenced in a study of T cells after yellow fever vaccination. One entry per CDR3 protein results from TCRdb running MiXCR on the 5' RACE reads. The table records about 400,000 distinct CDR3 sequences, 6% to 8% of them present only once. The specimen comprised PBMCs, sampled 5 days after the yellow fever booster vaccination. Receptors were obtained from a man aged 25 to 40 who received the YFV17D yellow fever vaccine.

The sample holds a few counts of this clonotype. The chain employs TRBV12-3 or TRBV12-4 and TRBJ2-5; weak D call: TRBD2 (6 bases). Trimming pared 7 bases from V and 4 bases from J, leaving 25 bases between. The CDR3 is 17 amino acids. In DNA, the CDR3 is TGTGCCAGCACCATTTCTGGGAGGCTCACCCAGAGAGAGACCCAGTACTTC. Translated, it gives CASTISGRLTQRETQYF.

The chain employs TRBV20-1 and TRBJ2-7, with a weak D call TRBD2 (6 bases). V was cut by 2 bases and J by 10 bases, with 15 bases left in between. The CDR3 has 12 residues. CDR1 is DFQATT and CDR2 is SNEGSKA in the germline V gene (reference sequence). CDR3 residues: CSARSGSGPQYF. The CDR3 region has the DNA TGCAGTGCTAGAAGCGGAAGCGGGCCCCAGTACTTC.

This clonotype has more than one count but fewer than ten. This rearrangement joins TRBV5-4 to TRBJ1-4; no clear D. Germline V gene data show CDR1 as SGHNT and CDR2 as YYREEE (reference sequence). Trimming stripped 4 bases from V and 5 bases from J, with 18 bases between. The CDR3 is 16 amino acids. CDR3 region: CASSPGGSTGNEKLFF. As DNA, the CDR3 is TGTGCCAGCAGCCCGGGAGGATCGACTGGAAATGAAAAACTGTTTTTT.

This clonotype was detected many times. This chain joins TRBV5-5 and TRBJ2-5; 14 bases are shared with TRBD2. V lost 7 bases, J lost 3 bases, and 11 bases stayed unmatched. The CDR3 totals 17 residues. The V gene's germline CDR1 is SGHKS and CDR2 YYEKEE (reference sequence). CDR3: CASFRLAGGGTKETQYF. CDR3 bases: TGTGCCAGCTTCAGACTAGCGGGAGGGGGCACTAAAGAGACCCAGTACTTC.

This clonotype was found many times. The V call is TRBV5-6, the J call TRBJ2-2; a possible D gene is TRBD1 (6 bases). Trimming took off 2 bases at V and 1 base at J, with 12 bases between the two ends. CDR3 length equals 16 residues. Per germline, CDR1 SGHDT and CDR2 YYEEEE. DNA for the CDR3: TGTGCCAGCAGCTTTGCACAGGGCTTGAACACCGGGGAGCTGTTTTTT. Translated: CASSFAQGLNTGELFF. The whole variable domain, filled in from reference TRBV5-6 and TRBJ2-2, reads DAGVTQSPTHLIKTRGQQVTLRCSPKSGHDTVSWYQQALGQGPQFIFQYYEEEERQRGNFPDRFSGHQFPNYSSELNVNALLLGDSALYLCASSFAQGLNTGELFFGEGSRLTVL.

The chain joins TRBV6-5 to TRBJ2-1; D possibly uses TRBD1 or TRBD2 (5 bases each). The CDR3 length is 17 residues. Germline V gives CDR1 MNHEY, CDR2 SVGAGI. V lost 2 bases to trimming and J lost 8 bases, with 22 bases between them. The CDR3 region is CASSYVKDTGWLDEQFF. The CDR3 nucleotides are TGTGCCAGCAGTTACGTGAAGGACACGGGGTGGCTCGATGAGCAGTTCTTC.

This clonotype appeared many times. The V gene is TRBV7-9, the J gene TRBJ2-1, with D uncertain. Germline V CDR1 and CDR2: SEHNR, FQNEAQ (reference sequence). The CDR3 is 12 residues long. Trimming took 6 bases from V and 10 from J, leaving 13 bases between them. CDR3 loop: CASSPVINEQFF. The CDR3 region has the DNA TGTGCCAGCAGTCCCGTTATCAACGAGCAGTTCTTC.

The sample holds one count of this clonotype. The V gene is TRBV5-6, the J gene TRBJ2-3; D gene unclear. Per the germline V gene, CDR1 is SGHDT and CDR2 is YYEEEE. The CDR3 runs to 17 residues. V lost 2 bases and J lost 0, with 16 bases in between. The CDR3 here is CASSFGWVVESTDTQYF. In DNA, the CDR3 is TGTGCCAGCAGCTTCGGCTGGGTGGTGGAGAGCACAGATACGCAGTATTTT.

This CDR3 is CASRISGELFF. The CDR3 DNA reads TGTGCCAGCAGAATCAGCGGAGAGCTGTTTTTT. The chain employs TRBV14 and TRBJ2-2, with D possibly TRBD2 on 5 matching bases. The CDR3 is 11 residues long. Trimming took off 6 bases at V and 11 bases at J, with 10 bases between the two ends. Germline loops: CDR1 SGHDN, CDR2 FVKESK. Looking up the rest from reference TRBV14 and TRBJ2-2 gives the full variable domain: EAGVTQFPSHSVIEKGQTVTLRCDPISGHDNLYWYRRVMGKEIKFLLHFVKESKQDESGMPNNRFLAERTGGTYSTLKVQPAELEDSGVYFCASRISGELFFGEGSRLTVL.

The chain is built from TRBV6-5 and TRBJ2-5, with D possibly TRBD2 on 6 matching bases. The CDR3 has 14 amino acids. The V gene lost 4 bases and the J gene lost 5 bases, with 14 bases spanning the gap. Germline-derived CDR1 and CDR2 are MNHEY and SVGAGI. CDR3 nucleotide sequence: TGTGCCAGCAGTTCCCCGGGAGTGGGTGAGACCCAGTACTTC. Translated: CASSSPGVGETQYF.